The 29 T cell receptor beta chains given below trace back to one sample, sequenced in a study of graft-versus-host responses after intestinal transplantation. For these TCRs, the target antigens are not known. Some clones are missing from TCRdb's copy, which holds only in-frame ones; the method was immunoSEQ multiplex PCR. The sample carries 90,000 to 130,000 clones, 80% to 95% recorded once. This specimen consisted of unstimulated CD8+ T cells sorted from spleen or lymph node cells, obtained before intestinal transplant. The receptors come from a human donor who received an intestinal transplant.

This clone was counted a single time. The rearrangement joins TRBV5-1 to TRBJ2-7, with a tentative D call TRBD2 (6 bases). Trimming cost V 0 bases and J 2 bases, with 12 bases left between them. Germline V gene data show CDR1 as SGHRS and CDR2 as YFSETQ. CDR3 length: 15 amino acids. CDR3 loop: CASSLGTITPYEQYF. The CDR3 DNA reads as TGCGCCAGCAGCTTGGGGACTATTACCCCCTACGAGCAGTACTTC.

This chain connects TRBV7-8 to TRBJ2-1, with 10 bases fitting TRBD2. This CDR3 is 16 amino acids long. V lost 3 bases and J lost 4; bases outside the gene matches: 6. CDR1 is SGHVS and CDR2 is FQNEAQ in the germline V gene. CDR3 DNA: TGTGCCAGCAGCTTCCAGCGGGAGGGCCGGTACAATGAGCAGTTCTTC. It codes for CASSFQREGRYNEQFF.

The V call is TRBV27, the J call TRBJ2-1; 10 positions match TRBD2. This CDR3 is 18 amino acids long. The junction had 13 bases not matched to a gene; V was cut back by 3 bases and J by 5 bases. Germline V gives CDR1 MNHEY, CDR2 SMNVEV (reference sequence). The CDR3: CASSFLASGRPYDNEQFF. In DNA form, the CDR3 reads TGTGCCAGCAGTTTTCTGGCTAGCGGGAGACCCTATGACAATGAGCAGTTCTTC.

This chain links TRBV2 with TRBJ2-3; 16 bases align to TRBD2. Germline V CDR1 and CDR2: SNHLY, FYNNEI. This CDR3 has 16 residues. The J segment lost 2 bases and the V segment lost 6 bases, leaving 2 bases of the junction unmatched. This CDR3 is CASSGTSGRATDTQYF. The CDR3 DNA sequence: TGTGCCAGCAGCGGGACTAGCGGGAGGGCCACAGATACGCAGTATTTT.

The J gene is TRBJ2-1, the V gene TRBV6-5; TRBD1 might be the D (5 bases). Trimming took off 3 bases at V and 8 bases at J, with 8 bases between the two ends. Germline lookup yields CDR1 MNHEY and CDR2 SVGAGI. This CDR3 has 12 residues. The CDR3 region is CASSYGADEQFF. CDR3 DNA: TGTGCCAGCAGTTATGGGGCGGATGAGCAGTTCTTC.

This clone was seen only once. The chain employs TRBV14 and TRBJ2-4, with D uncertain. The CDR3 is made up of 17 amino acids. Germline V gene data show CDR1 as SGHDN and CDR2 as FVKESK. The germline V and J ends were trimmed by 4 bases and 2 bases, with 18 bases remaining between them. The CDR3 bases are TGTGCCAGCAGCCCCCCCACCGAAGGACCACCCAAAAACATTCAGTACTTC. This translates into CASSPPTEGPPKNIQYF.

The chain combines TRBV29-1 with TRBJ2-2; D is possibly TRBD1 (5 bases). The length of the CDR3 is 15 residues. Deletions cut 7 bases from V and 4 bases from J, with 19 bases between. The V gene's germline CDR1 is SQVTM and CDR2 ANQGSEA. The CDR3: CSAEVSRVGTGELFF. The CDR3 DNA sequence: TGCAGCGCTGAGGTTTCCAGGGTGGGCACCGGGGAGCTGTTTTTT.

The chain recombines TRBV5-4 with TRBJ2-1; 9 nucleotides align to TRBD2. In germline, CDR1 is SGHNT, CDR2 YYREEE (reference sequence). The CDR3 spans 16 residues. J was trimmed by 2 bases and V by 0 bases; bases with no gene match: 3. The CDR3 loop is CASSLALAGTYNEQFF. CDR3 in DNA: TGTGCCAGCAGCTTGGCTCTAGCGGGAACCTACAATGAGCAGTTCTTC.

V usage is TRBV11-2 and J usage is TRBJ1-4; D is ambiguous. Germline loops: CDR1 SGHAT, CDR2 FQNNGV. The length of the CDR3 is 16 residues. V was shortened by 6 bases and J by 0 bases, with 14 bases between the two germline ends. This CDR3 is CASSQSGRTTNEKLFF. The CDR3, as DNA: TGTGCCAGCAGTCAATCGGGGAGGACAACTAATGAAAAACTGTTTTTT.

The V and J genes are TRBV25-1 and TRBJ1-1; D not resolved. Trimming removed 2 bases from V and 0 bases from J, with 10 bases in between. The germline gives CDR1 MGHDK, CDR2 SYGVNS. CDR3 length: 15 amino acids. The CDR3 spells CASSESGQLNTEAFF. CDR3 nucleotides: TGTGCCAGCAGTGAAAGTGGGCAGCTGAACACTGAAGCTTTCTTT.

The chain carries TRBV7-9 and TRBJ2-3; 11 bases agree with TRBD2. This CDR3 spans 16 amino acids. Germline V gives CDR1 SEHNR, CDR2 FQNEAQ (reference sequence). Losses at the gene ends were 5 bases for V and 2 bases for J; bases not matched to a gene: 6. The CDR3 coding sequence is TGTGCCAGCAGCCGAGGGACTAGCGGTGACACAGATACGCAGTATTTT. Translated: CASSRGTSGDTDTQYF.

The gene calls are TRBV7-8 and TRBJ2-7, with no clear D. The V gene's germline CDR1 is SGHVS and CDR2 FQNEAQ. This CDR3 is built from 14 residues. Trimming shortened V by 7 bases and J by 5 bases, and 18 bases separated the two germline ends. CDR3 DNA sequence: TGTGCCAGCACCCTCATAGCACGGCTCGACGAGCAGTACTTC. Its protein product is CASTLIARLDEQYF. The complete variable domain, with remaining parts taken from reference TRBV7-8 and TRBJ2-7, reads GAGVSQSPRYKVAKRGQDVALRCDPISGHVSLFWYQQALGQGPEFLTYFQNEAQLDKSGLPSDRFFAERPEGSVSTLKIQRTQQEDSAVYLCASTLIARLDEQYFGPGTRLTVT.

The chain combines TRBV2 with TRBJ2-1; 7 bases match TRBD2. Trimming at V came to 7 bases and at J to 2 bases, leaving 11 bases not matched to a gene. This CDR3 comprises 16 residues. CDR1 is SNHLY, CDR2 FYNNEI, per germline. CDR3 sequence reads: CASTLWRESPYNEQFF. In DNA form, the CDR3 reads TGTGCCAGCACCCTTTGGCGGGAGTCCCCCTACAATGAGCAGTTCTTC.

The V call is TRBV5-4, the J call TRBJ2-1; no clear D gene. CDR3 length equals 12 residues. V lost 1 base, J lost 9 bases, and 8 bases lay in between. Germline V gene data show CDR1 as SGHNT and CDR2 as YYREEE (reference sequence). CDR3 DNA: TGTGCCAGCAGCTTGACTGGTTTTGAGCAGTTCTTC. Encoded protein: CASSLTGFEQFF.

This clone was seen a single time. The genes are TRBV10-3 and TRBJ2-7, with a possible D match to TRBD2 (6 bases). Germline assignment: CDR1 ENHRY and CDR2 SYGVKD. V was pared by 1 base and J by 0 bases, with 7 bases between. The CDR3 has 14 amino acids. As DNA, the CDR3 is TGTGCCATCAGTGAGTGGGGGGACTCCTACGAGCAGTACTTC. This codes for CAISEWGDSYEQYF.

The genes are TRBV19 and TRBJ2-1; 10 bases match TRBD2. The V gene end was trimmed by 5 bases and the J gene end by 4 bases; junction bases not matched to a gene: 5. The CDR3 covers 15 residues. The germline V gene encodes CDR1 LNHDA and CDR2 SQIVND (reference sequence). The CDR3 region has the DNA TGTGCCAGTAGTTTCGGGACTAGCGAATACAATGAGCAGTTCTTC. Translation gives CASSFGTSEYNEQFF.

This rearrangement joins TRBV9 to TRBJ2-5, with 8 bases fitting TRBD1. The last part of the DNA fits TRBJ2-7 better; the J call may be wrong. Germline V CDR1 and CDR2: SGDLS, YYNGEE. The CDR3 length is 15 residues. The CDR3 region has the DNA TGTGCCAGCAGCGTAGGACAGGGGATTTCCTACGAGCAGTACTTC. Translated, it gives CASSVGQGISYEQYF.

In this sample, this clone turned up once. For the CDR3, the DNA is TGCGCCAGCAAGGGTAAGCCCCAGCATTTT. Translation: CASKGKPQHF. The chain uses TRBV10-2 and TRBJ1-5; D gene ambiguous. Per germline, CDR1 WSHSY and CDR2 SAAADI. The V end lost 7 bases, the J end lost 8 bases, and 6 bases lay between the germline ends. The CDR3 sequence is 10 residues long.

The rearrangement joins TRBV28 to TRBJ2-2, with D perhaps TRBD2 (6 bases). V dropped 5 bases and J dropped 6 bases, with 19 bases sitting between them. The CDR3 runs 16 residues. Germline V CDR1 and CDR2: MDHEN, SYDVKM. Here the CDR3 DNA reads TGTGCCAGCAGTCCACTGGAGGGGATAGGAGCCGGGGAGCTGTTTTTT. This gives the protein CASSPLEGIGAGELFF.

The V gene is TRBV11-2, the J gene TRBJ2-7; no clear D. V gave up 4 bases and J gave up 0 bases, with 13 bases separating them. The CDR3 is 15 amino acids. CDR1 and CDR2 (germline): SGHAT, FQNNGV. CDR3 in DNA: TGTGCCAGCAGCTCCCGCTCCCCTCCCTCCTACGAGCAGTACTTC. It yields the protein CASSSRSPPSYEQYF.

The CDR3 loop is CAIVGTGGGYTF. CDR3 bases: TGTGCCATTGTCGGGACAGGGGGTGGCTACACCTTC. The chain employs TRBV7-6 and TRBJ1-2; 11 positions match TRBD1. The CDR3 totals 12 residues. Germline V gives CDR1 SGHVS, CDR2 FNYEAQ. J gave up 7 bases and V 10 bases, and 5 bases lay outside the gene matches.

The CDR3 is CASSFGGPTDTQYF. In DNA, the CDR3 is TGTGCCAGCAGTTTCGGAGGGCCCACAGATACGCAGTATTTT. The rearrangement joins TRBV27 to TRBJ2-3; a weak D match, TRBD2 (6 bases). The CDR3 spans 14 residues. Trimming shortened V by 3 bases and J by 2 bases, and 9 bases separated the two germline ends. Germline V gene sequence: CDR1 MNHEY, CDR2 SMNVEV (reference sequence).

This clone was observed a single time. The chain links TRBV5-1 to TRBJ2-1; no clear D. Germline CDR1 is SGHRS and CDR2 is YFSETQ. Trimming removed 3 bases at V and 8 bases at J, with 9 bases between. This CDR3 is 12 amino acids long. CDR3 amino acids: CASSWNWDEQFF. The CDR3 DNA reads as TGCGCCAGCAGCTGGAATTGGGATGAGCAGTTCTTC.

CDR3 DNA: TGTGCCAGCAGTTTCGGACTAGCGGGAGACGAGCAGTACTTC. This sequence encodes CASSFGLAGDEQYF. The rearrangement joins TRBV6-6 to TRBJ2-7; 13 bases match TRBD2. The junction had 2 bases not matched to a gene; V was cut back by 4 bases and J by 5 bases. CDR1 and CDR2 (germline): MNHNY, SVGAGI (reference sequence). The CDR3 extends over 14 amino acids.

J is TRBJ2-7 and V is TRBV9, with 8 bases that match TRBD1. The V and J ends lost 0 bases and 7 bases, in that order; junction bases with no gene match: 9. The CDR3 is made up of 15 amino acids. Germline CDR1 SGDLS, CDR2 YYNGEE. For the CDR3, the DNA is TGTGCCAGCAGCGTAGATCTAACCACAGGGGGGGAGCAGTACTTC. It is translated as CASSVDLTTGGEQYF.

The chain couples TRBV11-2 to TRBJ2-1; the match to TRBD2 covers 8 bases. The germline V gene has CDR1 SGHAT and CDR2 FQNNGV. V lost 2 bases and J lost 7; bases outside the gene matches: 13. The CDR3 extends over 17 amino acids. The CDR3 DNA reads as TGTGCCAGCAGCTTAAGCCACCCTAGCGGGTATAAAAATGAGCAGTTCTTC. It yields the protein CASSLSHPSGYKNEQFF.

The V gene is TRBV11-2, the J gene TRBJ2-1; TRBD2 agrees at 11 bases. Trimming took 8 bases from V and 0 from J; bases not matched to a gene: 12. This CDR3 spans 18 amino acids. Germline V gives CDR1 SGHAT, CDR2 FQNNGV. This CDR3 is CASVASGRPLSSYNEQFF. CDR3 DNA: TGTGCCAGCGTCGCTAGCGGGAGGCCGCTTAGCTCCTACAATGAGCAGTTCTTC.

J is TRBJ2-3 and V is TRBV9, with D tentatively TRBD2 (5 bases). Germline loops: CDR1 SGDLS, CDR2 YYNGEE. V lost 0 bases, J lost 0 bases, and 11 bases lay in between. The CDR3 extends over 16 amino acids. DNA for the CDR3: TGTGCCAGCAGCGTAGTGGCGGGTACTAGCACAGATACGCAGTATTTT. This translates into CASSVVAGTSTDTQYF.

This chain connects TRBV19 to TRBJ2-1; D is undetermined. Germline V gene lookup returns CDR1 LNHDA and CDR2 SQIVND (reference sequence). The CDR3 loop spans 12 amino acids. V was trimmed by 5 bases and J by 7 bases, leaving 9 bases between them. The CDR3 reads CASSPGINEQFF. CDR3 bases: TGTGCCAGTAGTCCTGGGATTAATGAGCAGTTCTTC.